Below are 10 T cell receptor beta chains sequenced from a single sample in a study of T-cell memory formation after mild COVID-19. One entry per CDR3 protein results from TCRdb running MiXCR on the 5' RACE reads. Here the sample spans a few hundred thousand distinct CDR3 sequences, less than 20% being singletons. The sample was PBMCs or a T cell subset sorted from them (not recorded which). Every receptor here comes from a young man who had mild COVID-19 (a few samples of this study predate the infection). Cell type and time point are not known.

Here the CDR3 DNA reads TGCGCCAGCAGCGTCCAGGATTCTAGCACAGATACGCAGTATTTT. Its translation is CASSVQDSSTDTQYF. This chain connects TRBV5-1 to TRBJ2-3; D unclear. V was pared by 4 bases and J by 0 bases, with 12 bases between. The CDR3 has 15 amino acids. Germline-derived CDR1 and CDR2 are SGHRS and YFSETQ. The full variable domain, its missing parts supplied by reference TRBV5-1 and TRBJ2-3, is KAGVTQTPRYLIKTRGQQVTLSCSPISGHRSVSWYQQTPGQGLQFLFEYFSETQRNKGNFPGRFSGRQFSNSRSEMNVSTLELGDSALYLCASSVQDSSTDTQYFGPGTRLTVL.

The chain combines TRBV6-6 with TRBJ1-6; D is ambiguous. The CDR3 is 16 residues long. The V end lost 0 bases, the J end lost 7 bases, and 13 bases lay between the germline ends. Germline values: CDR1 MNHNY, CDR2 SVGAGI (reference sequence). This chain's CDR3 is CASSYSSGYDNSPLHF. CDR3 bases: TGTGCCAGCAGTTACTCGTCCGGGTACGACAATTCACCCCTCCACTTT.

V and J are TRBV7-7 and TRBJ2-2; D is possibly TRBD2 (6 bases). V was pared by 5 bases and J by 5 bases, with 9 bases between. This CDR3 contains 13 residues. Germline CDR1 and CDR2: SSHAT and FNYEAQ (reference sequence). The CDR3 region has the DNA TGTGCCAGCAGCCGAAGCGGGACCGGGGAGCTGTTTTTT. This translates into CASSRSGTGELFF.

On this clonotype: The junction departs from germline at one end; a sequencing error may be responsible. The rearrangement links TRBV7-7 to TRBJ2-5; 8 bases fit TRBD1. The length of the CDR3 is 17 residues. The germline CDR1 and CDR2 sequences are SSHAT and FNYEAQ (reference sequence). The CDR3 bases are TGTGCTAGCAGCCCTGGGACAGGAGTCGTCGCCCAAGAGACCCAGTACTTC. Its translation: CASSPGTGVVAQETQYF.

This chain uses TRBV20-1 with TRBJ2-6, with D unclear. Germline V gene sequence: CDR1 DFQATT, CDR2 SNEGSKA (reference sequence). The CDR3 has 12 amino acids. The CDR3 coding sequence is TGCAGCCCTACCGCTGGGGCCAACGTCCTGACTTTC. Its translation: CSPTAGANVLTF.

The rearrangement links TRBV3-1 to TRBJ2-3; tentatively, D is TRBD2 (5 bases). Germline V gene data show CDR1 as LGHDT and CDR2 as YNNKEL (reference sequence). The CDR3 length is 13 residues. V was cut by 3 bases and J by 6 bases, with 10 bases left in between. Here the CDR3 reads CASSHAGGDTQYF. CDR3 nucleotide sequence: TGTGCCAGCAGCCACGCGGGTGGCGATACGCAGTATTTT.

V is TRBV6-5 and J is TRBJ1-1; 9 nucleotides align to TRBD1. CDR3 length: 16 residues. Trimming cost V 6 bases and J 0 bases; bases outside gene matches: 8. Germline V CDR1 and CDR2: MNHEY, SVGAGI. DNA of the CDR3: TGTGCCAGCAGCCCCGACAGGGGGTCCATGAACACTGAAGCTTTCTTT. Its protein product is CASSPDRGSMNTEAFF.

The chain links TRBV7-2 to TRBJ2-2; D gene uncertain. V lost 5 bases and J lost 6, with 13 bases in between. This CDR3 is 14 amino acids long. Germline lookup yields CDR1 SGHTA and CDR2 FQGNSA. DNA of the CDR3: TGTGCCAGCAGCCGTACGCAATGGGCCGGGGAGCTGTTTTTT. Its translation: CASSRTQWAGELFF.

This clonotype was seen a handful of times. The chain recombines TRBV9 with TRBJ2-5, with D perhaps assigned TRBD1 or TRBD2 (6 bases each). V was pared by 3 bases and J by 2 bases, with 20 bases between. The CDR3 covers 17 residues. CDR1 and CDR2 from the germline V gene are SGDLS and YYNGEE. The CDR3 protein is CASSAHRDWITQETQYF. For the CDR3, the DNA is TGTGCCAGCAGCGCCCACAGGGACTGGATAACACAAGAGACCCAGTACTTC.

The rearrangement uses TRBV28 and TRBJ2-6, with 8 bases matching TRBD2. V dropped 5 bases and J dropped 2; count of bases not matched to a gene: 20. CDR3 length equals 21 residues. Germline assignment: CDR1 MDHEN and CDR2 SYDVKM. Written as DNA, the CDR3 is TGTGCCAGCAGTCCGCGGGGGGCGCTTTTCAAAGGCGCTCCTGGGGCCAACGTCCTGACTTTC. Amino acids: CASSPRGALFKGAPGANVLTF.